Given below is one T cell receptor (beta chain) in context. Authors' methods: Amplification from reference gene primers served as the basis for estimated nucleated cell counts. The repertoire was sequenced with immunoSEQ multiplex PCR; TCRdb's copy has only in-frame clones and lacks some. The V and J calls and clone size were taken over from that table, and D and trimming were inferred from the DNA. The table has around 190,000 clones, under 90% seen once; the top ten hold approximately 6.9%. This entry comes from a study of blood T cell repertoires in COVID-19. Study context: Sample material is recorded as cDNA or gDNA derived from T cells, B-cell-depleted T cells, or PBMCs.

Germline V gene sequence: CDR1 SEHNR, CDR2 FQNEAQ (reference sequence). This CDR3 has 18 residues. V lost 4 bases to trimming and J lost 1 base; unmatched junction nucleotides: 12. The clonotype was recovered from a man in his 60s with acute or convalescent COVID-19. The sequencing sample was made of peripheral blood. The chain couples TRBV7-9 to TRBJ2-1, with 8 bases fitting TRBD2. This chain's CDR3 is CASSSSGDSGISYNEQFF. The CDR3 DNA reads TGTGCCAGCAGCTCCAGCGGAGATAGCGGGATATCCTACAATGAGCAGTTCTTC.